This paragraph covers one T cell receptor beta chain sequence. Its matching antigen is unknown. The study ran its PCR with 60 Vbeta and 13 Jbeta primers. The protocol was immunoSEQ multiplex PCR, while the TCRdb copy is restricted to in-frame clones and leaves out a portion. The data hold some 130,000 clones, with approximately 82% observed a single time. This specimen comes from a study of cytomegalovirus exposure and HLA in healthy donors. Whole-study findings and limits: Evidence from a later analysis indicated that most CMV-associated TCR beta chains looked HLA-restricted. Across all donors, roughly uniform sequencing depth was an assumption of the presence/absence analyses. Investigators reported 150 to 200 TCR beta chains as tied to cytomegalovirus.

The CDR3 is 17 amino acids. Deletions cut 2 bases from V and 0 bases from J, with 11 bases between. Germline V gene sequence: CDR1 MGHDK, CDR2 SYGVNS. The sequence came from a female donor in good health and CMV-seronegative. Sequenced input: PBMCs. This chain joins TRBV25-1 and TRBJ2-6, with D perhaps matching TRBD2 (6 bases). The CDR3 protein is CASSEAGFLSGANVLTF. The CDR3 region has the DNA TGTGCCAGCAGTGAAGCGGGGTTCCTCTCTGGGGCCAACGTCCTGACTTTC.